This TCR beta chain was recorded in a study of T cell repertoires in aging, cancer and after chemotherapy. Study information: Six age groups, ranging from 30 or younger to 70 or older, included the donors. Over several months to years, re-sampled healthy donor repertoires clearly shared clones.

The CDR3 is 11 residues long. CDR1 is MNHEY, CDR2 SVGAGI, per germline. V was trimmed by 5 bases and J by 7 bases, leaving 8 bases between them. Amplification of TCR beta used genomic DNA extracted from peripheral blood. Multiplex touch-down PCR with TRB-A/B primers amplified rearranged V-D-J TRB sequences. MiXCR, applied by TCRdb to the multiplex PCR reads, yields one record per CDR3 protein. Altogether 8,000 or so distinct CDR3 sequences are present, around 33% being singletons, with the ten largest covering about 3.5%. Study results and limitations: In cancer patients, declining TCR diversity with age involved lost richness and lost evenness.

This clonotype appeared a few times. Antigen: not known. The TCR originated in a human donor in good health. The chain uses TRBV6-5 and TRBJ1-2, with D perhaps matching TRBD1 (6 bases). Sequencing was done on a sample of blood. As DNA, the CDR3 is TGTGCCAGCAGTACAGGGTTTGGCTACACCTTC. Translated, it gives CASSTGFGYTF.